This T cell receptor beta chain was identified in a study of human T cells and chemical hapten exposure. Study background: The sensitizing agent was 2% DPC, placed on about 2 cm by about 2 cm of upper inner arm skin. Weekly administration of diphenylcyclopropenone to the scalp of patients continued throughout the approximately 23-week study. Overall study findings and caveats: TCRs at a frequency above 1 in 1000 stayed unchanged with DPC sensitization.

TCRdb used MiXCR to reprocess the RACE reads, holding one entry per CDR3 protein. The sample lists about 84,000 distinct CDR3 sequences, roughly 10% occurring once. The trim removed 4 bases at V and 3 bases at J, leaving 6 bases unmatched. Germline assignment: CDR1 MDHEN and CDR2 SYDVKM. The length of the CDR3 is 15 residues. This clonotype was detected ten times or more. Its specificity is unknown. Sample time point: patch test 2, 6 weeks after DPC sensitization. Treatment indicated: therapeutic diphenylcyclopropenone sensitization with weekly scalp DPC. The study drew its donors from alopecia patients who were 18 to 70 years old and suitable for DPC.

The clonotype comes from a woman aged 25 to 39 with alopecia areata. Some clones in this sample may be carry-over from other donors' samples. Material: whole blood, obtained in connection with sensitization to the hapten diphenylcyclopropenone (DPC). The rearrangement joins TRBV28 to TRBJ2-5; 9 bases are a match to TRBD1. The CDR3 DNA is TGTGCCAGCAGTTACAGGGGGCCAGCGGAAGAGACCCAGTACTTC. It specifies CASSYRGPAEETQYF.